The table lists the clone carrying this T cell receptor beta chain with many counts. Antigen: not known. From the RT-PCR reads, TCRdb called clonotypes with MiXCR, one entry per CDR3 protein. This sample has about 480,000 distinct CDR3 sequences, with 11% found just once. In germline, CDR1 is LNHNV, CDR2 YYDKDF (reference sequence). The V and J ends lost 2 bases and 1 base, in that order; junction bases with no gene match: 4. The CDR3 covers 16 residues. This sample is part of a study of response to subunit inactivated influenza vaccine. Study observations and caveats: Seasonal influenza vaccination, on each occasion, was suggested by the authors to recruit few new T cells.

The specimen comprised PBMCs from blood, sampled about 6 weeks after vaccination. The sequence was collected from a man over 45 who received an inactivated influenza vaccine. The chain employs TRBV15 and TRBJ2-7; 11 bases align to TRBD2. The CDR3 spells CATSRQTSGTSYEQYF. CDR3 nucleotide sequence: TGTGCCACCAGCAGACAGACTAGCGGGACTTCCTACGAGCAGTACTTC.